These 18 T cell receptor beta chains originate from one sample sequenced in a study of cytomegalovirus exposure and HLA in healthy donors. Primers included in the PCR were 60 Vbeta and 13 Jbeta primers. Data came from immunoSEQ multiplex PCR; TCRdb stores just in-frame clones and leaves some out. The sample holds more than 95,000 clones, 76% seen once. The sample consisted of PBMCs. Receptor source: a woman aged 18-29 years in good health and CMV-seropositive.

V gene TRBV18 combines with J gene TRBJ2-1; 12 nucleotides line up with TRBD2. CDR3 size: 16 residues. After removal of 2 bases from V and 8 bases from J, the junction contained 7 bases not matched to a gene. The V gene's germline CDR1 is KGHSH and CDR2 LQKENI. CDR3 bases: TGTGCCAGCTCACCAGCGACTAGCGGGAGTTCGGATGAGCAGTTCTTC. Protein product: CASSPATSGSSDEQFF.

In the case of this clone: Other nucleotide sequences in the sample specify the same CDR3. The chain recombines TRBV9 with TRBJ2-7, with D hard to call. Germline CDR1 is SGDLS and CDR2 is YYNGEE. The CDR3 extends over 13 amino acids. The ends were cut back, 0 bases at V and 4 bases at J, with 8 bases in the middle. Written as DNA, the CDR3 is TGTGCCAGCAGCGTAGGGGCAGCATACGAGCAGTACTTC. Translation: CASSVGAAYEQYF.

This clone was seen once. J is TRBJ2-2 and V is TRBV7-8; 10 bases are a match to TRBD2. V trimming: 3 bases; J trimming: 6 bases; junction bases outside the gene matches: 7. Germline V gives CDR1 SGHVS, CDR2 FQNEAQ. The CDR3 loop spans 16 amino acids. The CDR3 region is CASSFLAGALAGELFF. DNA for the CDR3: TGTGCCAGCAGCTTCCTAGCGGGAGCGTTGGCCGGGGAGCTGTTTTTT.

In this sample, this clone turned up a few times. This chain joins TRBV2 and TRBJ1-4, with 9 bases identical to TRBD1. There are 14 residues in the CDR3. With 7 bases clipped from V and 6 bases from J, the junction kept 6 bases outside the gene matches. Germline-derived CDR1 and CDR2 are SNHLY and FYNNEI. CDR3 region: CASNRGRLDEKLFF. The CDR3 DNA reads as TGTGCCAGCAACAGGGGGCGCTTAGATGAAAAACTGTTTTTT.

The rearrangement links TRBV18 to TRBJ2-7; 9 bases line up with TRBD1. The CDR3 length is 17 residues. V lost 2 bases and J lost 0; bases outside the gene matches: 8. CDR1 and CDR2 (germline): KGHSH, LQKENI. The CDR3 region is CASSPEQGAPSSYEQYF. The CDR3 DNA follows: TGTGCCAGCTCACCAGAACAGGGGGCGCCGAGCTCCTACGAGCAGTACTTC.

The rearrangement joins TRBV19 to TRBJ2-1; 8 bases agree with TRBD1. The ends lost 7 bases at V and 9 bases at J; junction bases unmatched: 11. This CDR3 contains 14 residues. CDR1 is LNHDA, CDR2 SQIVND, per germline (reference sequence). Here the CDR3 reads CASNPGQVRLEQFF. Written as DNA, the CDR3 is TGTGCCAGTAACCCGGGACAGGTCAGACTTGAGCAGTTCTTC.

This rearrangement joins TRBV27 to TRBJ2-1; 8 nucleotides match TRBD1. Germline CDR1 MNHEY, CDR2 SMNVEV (reference sequence). The J segment lost 2 bases and the V segment lost 3 bases, leaving 9 bases of the junction unmatched. The CDR3 runs to 17 residues. CDR3 coding DNA: TGTGCCAGCAGTTTGACCCTCGGGACAGGCGCCTACAATGAGCAGTTCTTC. Protein product: CASSLTLGTGAYNEQFF.

The gene calls are TRBV21-1 and TRBJ1-1; the D call of TRBD1 is as the table states it, not checked on the DNA. TRBV21-1 is a recognized pseudogene. The CDR3 length is 15 residues. Written as DNA, the CDR3 is TGTGCCAGCAGCAAAGGGGACAGGGCGAACACTGAAGCTTTCTTT. Protein product: CASSKGDRANTEAFF.

The table lists this clone with a few counts. The genes are TRBV7-4 and TRBJ1-4; TRBD1 aligns across 7 bases. Trimming took 5 bases from V and 9 from J; bases not matched to a gene: 21. Germline V gene lookup returns CDR1 SGHVT and CDR2 SQSDAQ. This CDR3 has 18 residues. The CDR3 region has the DNA TGTGCCAGCAGCCCTCCCGGGACAGAGAATGACACCCCCAAAAAACTGTTTTTT. It yields the protein CASSPPGTENDTPKKLFF. The entire variable domain, with the rest obtained from reference TRBV7-4 and TRBJ1-4, is as follows: GAGVSQSPRYKVAKRGRDVALRCDSISGHVTLYWYRQTLGQGSEVLTYSQSDAQRDKSGRPSGRFSAERPERSVSTLKIQRTEQGDSAVYLCASSPPGTENDTPKKLFFGSGTQLSVL.

This clone was observed a single time. This chain joins TRBV19 and TRBJ2-3, with 9 bases lining up with TRBD2. Germline V gene sequence: CDR1 LNHDA, CDR2 SQIVND (reference sequence). The CDR3 extends over 18 amino acids. Trimming removed 5 bases from V and 2 bases from J; junction bases left unmatched: 14. The CDR3 spells CASSSLAGKGGNTDTQYF. For the CDR3, the DNA is TGTGCCAGTAGTTCCCTAGCGGGAAAGGGGGGGAACACAGATACGCAGTATTTT.

The V gene is TRBV15, the J gene TRBJ2-7, with 11 positions matching TRBD2. Germline V gene sequence: CDR1 LNHNV, CDR2 YYDKDF (reference sequence). V trimming: 3 bases; J trimming: 3 bases; junction bases outside the gene matches: 4. The CDR3 spans 15 residues. The CDR3 loop is CATSSSGRGVYEQYF. The CDR3 region has the DNA TGTGCCACCAGCAGTAGCGGGAGGGGGGTCTACGAGCAGTACTTC. Looking up the rest from reference TRBV15 and TRBJ2-7 gives the full variable domain: DAMVIQNPRYQVTQFGKPVTLSCSQTLNHNVMYWYQQKSSQAPKLLFHYYDKDFNNEADTPDNFQSRRPNTSFCFLDIRSPGLGDTAMYLCATSSSGRGVYEQYFGPGTRLTVT.

This sequence joins TRBV27 and TRBJ1-1; D is perhaps TRBD1 (6 bases). The length of the CDR3 is 14 residues. The germline CDR1 and CDR2 sequences are MNHEY and SMNVEV (reference sequence). Trimming took off 6 bases at V and 2 bases at J, with 13 bases between the two ends. Written as DNA, the CDR3 is TGTGCCAGCAGCCCTTACAGGGAAAACACTGAAGCTTTCTTT. This translates into CASSPYRENTEAFF.

V and J are TRBV5-1 and TRBJ2-1, with 7 bases fitting TRBD2. This CDR3 has 14 residues. Germline CDR1 reads SGHRS; CDR2 reads YFSETQ. V shed 4 bases and J 6 bases; nucleotides not matched to a gene: 7. CDR3 nucleotides: TGCGCCAGCAGCCCGGGGGACTACTTCAATGAGCAGTTCTTC. Residues: CASSPGDYFNEQFF. The variable domain in full, completed from reference TRBV5-1 and TRBJ2-1, reads KAGVTQTPRYLIKTRGQQVTLSCSPISGHRSVSWYQQTPGQGLQFLFEYFSETQRNKGNFPGRFSGRQFSNSRSEMNVSTLELGDSALYLCASSPGDYFNEQFFGPGTRLTVL.

The chain links TRBV10-2 to TRBJ2-7; tentatively, D is TRBD1 (5 bases). The V end was cut by 6 bases, the J end by 0 bases, with 15 bases between. The germline CDR1 and CDR2 sequences are WSHSY and SAAADI. This CDR3 contains 15 residues. The CDR3 region is CASRGVVLTSYEQYF. CDR3 DNA: TGCGCCAGCAGAGGGGTAGTCCTTACCTCCTACGAGCAGTACTTC.

The chain couples TRBV5-4 to TRBJ2-1; maybe TRBD1 (6 bases). CDR1 SGHNT and CDR2 YYREEE come from the germline V gene (reference sequence). V was trimmed by 3 bases and J by 0 bases, leaving 13 bases between them. The CDR3 length is 16 residues. The CDR3 reads CASSSQGQSSYNEQFF. Written as DNA, the CDR3 is TGTGCCAGCAGCTCCCAGGGACAAAGCTCCTACAATGAGCAGTTCTTC.

The rearrangement uses TRBV11-3 and TRBJ2-7; tentative D call: TRBD1 (6 bases). Trimming shortened V by 1 base and J by 5 bases, and 12 bases separated the two germline ends. The CDR3 consists of 14 residues. Germline assignment: CDR1 SGHNT and CDR2 YENEEA. DNA for the CDR3: TGTGCCAGCAGCTTAGGACAGGCGGGCAACGAGCAGTACTTC. As protein: CASSLGQAGNEQYF. Drawing the rest from reference TRBV11-3 and TRBJ2-7, the complete variable domain is EAGVVQSPRYKIIEKKQPVAFWCNPISGHNTLYWYLQNLGQGPELLIRYENEEAVDDSQLPKDRFSAERLKGVDSTLKIQPAELGDSAVYLCASSLGQAGNEQYFGPGTRLTVT.

The chain is built from TRBV28 and TRBJ1-4, with 7 bases aligning to TRBD1. Germline V CDR1 and CDR2: MDHEN, SYDVKM. V gave up 5 bases and J gave up 4 bases; unmatched junction bases: 4. The CDR3 covers 14 residues. CDR3 nucleotide sequence: TGTGCCAGCAGTAGGGACAGCATTAATGAAAAACTGTTTTTT. This codes for CASSRDSINEKLFF.

V gene TRBV6-6 combines with J gene TRBJ1-3; 8 bases align to TRBD1. Germline CDR1 and CDR2: MNHNY and SVGAGI (reference sequence). This CDR3 spans 16 amino acids. The V segment lost 2 bases and the J segment 2 bases; nucleotides outside the gene matches: 5. The CDR3 DNA reads TGTGCCAGCAGTTACCCCACAGGGGGAGCTGGAAACACCATATATTTT. Its translation: CASSYPTGGAGNTIYF.